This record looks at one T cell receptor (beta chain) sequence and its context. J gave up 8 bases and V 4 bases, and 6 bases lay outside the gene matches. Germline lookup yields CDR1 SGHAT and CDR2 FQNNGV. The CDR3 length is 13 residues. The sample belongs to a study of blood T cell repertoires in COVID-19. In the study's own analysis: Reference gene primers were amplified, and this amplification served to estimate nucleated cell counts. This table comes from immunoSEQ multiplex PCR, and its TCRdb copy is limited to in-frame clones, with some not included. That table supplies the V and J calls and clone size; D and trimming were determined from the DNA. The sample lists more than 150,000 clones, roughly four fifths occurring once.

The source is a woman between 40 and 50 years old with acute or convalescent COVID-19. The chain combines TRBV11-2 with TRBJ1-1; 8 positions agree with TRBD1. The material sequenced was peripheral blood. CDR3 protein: CASSSWTGNEAFF. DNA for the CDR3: TGTGCCAGCAGCTCCTGGACAGGGAACGAAGCTTTCTTT.